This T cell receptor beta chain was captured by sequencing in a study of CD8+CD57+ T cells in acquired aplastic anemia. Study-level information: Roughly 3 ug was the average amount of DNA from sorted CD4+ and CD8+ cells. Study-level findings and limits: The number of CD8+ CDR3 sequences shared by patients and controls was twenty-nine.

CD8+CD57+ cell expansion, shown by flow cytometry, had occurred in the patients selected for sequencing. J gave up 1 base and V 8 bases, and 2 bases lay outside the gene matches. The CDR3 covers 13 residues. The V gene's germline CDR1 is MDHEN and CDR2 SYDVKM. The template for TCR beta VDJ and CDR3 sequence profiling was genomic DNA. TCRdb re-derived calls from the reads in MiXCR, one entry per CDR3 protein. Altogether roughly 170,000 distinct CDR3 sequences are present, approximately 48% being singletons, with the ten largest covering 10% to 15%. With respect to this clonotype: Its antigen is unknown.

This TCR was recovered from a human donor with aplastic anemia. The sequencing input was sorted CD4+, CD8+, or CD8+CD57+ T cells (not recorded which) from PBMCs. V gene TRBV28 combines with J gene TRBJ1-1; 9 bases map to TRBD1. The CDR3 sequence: CASPGQGNTEAFF. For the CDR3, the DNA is TGTGCCAGCCCGGGACAGGGGAACACTGAAGCTTTCTTT.